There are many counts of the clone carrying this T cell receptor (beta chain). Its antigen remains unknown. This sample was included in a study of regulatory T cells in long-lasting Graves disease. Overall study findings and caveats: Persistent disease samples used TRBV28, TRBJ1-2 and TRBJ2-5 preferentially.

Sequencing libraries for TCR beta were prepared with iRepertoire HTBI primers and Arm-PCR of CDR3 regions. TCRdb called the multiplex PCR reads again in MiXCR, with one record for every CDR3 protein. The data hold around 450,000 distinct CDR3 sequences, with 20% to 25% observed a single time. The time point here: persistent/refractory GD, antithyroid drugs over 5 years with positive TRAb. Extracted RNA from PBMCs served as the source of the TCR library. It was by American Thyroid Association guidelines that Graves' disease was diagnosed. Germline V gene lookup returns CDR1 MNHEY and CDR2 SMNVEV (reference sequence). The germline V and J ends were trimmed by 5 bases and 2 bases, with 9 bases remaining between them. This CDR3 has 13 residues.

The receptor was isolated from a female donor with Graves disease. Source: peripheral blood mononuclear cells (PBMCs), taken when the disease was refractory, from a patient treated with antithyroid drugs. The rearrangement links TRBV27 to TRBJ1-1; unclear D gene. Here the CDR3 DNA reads TGTGCCAGCAGTAGACGGTTTAACACTGAAGCTTTCTTT. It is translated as CASSRRFNTEAFF.